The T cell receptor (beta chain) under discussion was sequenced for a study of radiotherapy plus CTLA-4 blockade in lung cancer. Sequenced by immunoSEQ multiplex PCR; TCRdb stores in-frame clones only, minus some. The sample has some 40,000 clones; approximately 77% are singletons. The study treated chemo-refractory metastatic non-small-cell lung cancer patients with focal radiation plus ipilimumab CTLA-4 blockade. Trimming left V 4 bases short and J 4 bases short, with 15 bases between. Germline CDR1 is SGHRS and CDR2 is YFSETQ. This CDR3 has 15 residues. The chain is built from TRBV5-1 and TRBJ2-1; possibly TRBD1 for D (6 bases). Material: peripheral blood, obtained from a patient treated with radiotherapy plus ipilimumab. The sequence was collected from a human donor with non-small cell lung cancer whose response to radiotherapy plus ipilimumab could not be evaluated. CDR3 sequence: CASSPRTEEYNEQFF. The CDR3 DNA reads TGCGCCAGCAGCCCCCGGACAGAAGAGTACAATGAGCAGTTCTTC.